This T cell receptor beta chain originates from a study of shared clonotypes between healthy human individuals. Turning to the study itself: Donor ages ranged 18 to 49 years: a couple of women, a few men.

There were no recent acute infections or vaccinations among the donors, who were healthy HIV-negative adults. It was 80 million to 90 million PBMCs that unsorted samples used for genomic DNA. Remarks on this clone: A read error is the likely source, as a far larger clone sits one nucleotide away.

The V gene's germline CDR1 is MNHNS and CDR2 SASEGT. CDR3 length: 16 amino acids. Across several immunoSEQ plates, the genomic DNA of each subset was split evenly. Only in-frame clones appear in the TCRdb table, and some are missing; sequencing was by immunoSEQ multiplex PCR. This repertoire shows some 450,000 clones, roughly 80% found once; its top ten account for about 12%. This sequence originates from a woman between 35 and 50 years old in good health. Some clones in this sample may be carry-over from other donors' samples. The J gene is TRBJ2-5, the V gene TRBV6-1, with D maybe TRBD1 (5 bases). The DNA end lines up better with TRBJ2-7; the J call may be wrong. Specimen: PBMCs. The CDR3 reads CASSQGAGDSSYEQYF. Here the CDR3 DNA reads TGTGCCAGCAGTCAAGGGGCAGGCGATAGCTCCTACGAGCAGTACTTC.